This T cell receptor beta chain was captured in a study of blood T cell repertoires in COVID-19. Study information: In each case, the material was cDNA or gDNA derived from T cells, B-cell-depleted T cells, or PBMCs.

As handled by the study authors: Nucleated cell number was recorded as an estimate derived from reference gene primer amplification. TCRdb's table, derived via immunoSEQ multiplex PCR, lists solely in-frame clones and lacks some. From that table come the V and J calls and clone size; the DNA was used to work out D and trimming. The sample lists around 120,000 clones; around 76% were seen once. Germline V CDR1 and CDR2: MNHEY, SMNVEV (reference sequence). CDR3 size: 16 residues. The V segment lost 5 bases and the J segment 4 bases; nucleotides outside the gene matches: 9. The sample taken for sequencing was peripheral blood. The chain couples TRBV27 to TRBJ1-2, with 11 bases fitting TRBD1. This clonotype originated in a man between 65 and 85 years old with acute or convalescent COVID-19. The CDR3 here is CASSNLPGQGAYGYTF. For the CDR3, the DNA is TGTGCCAGCAGTAACCTACCCGGACAGGGGGCCTATGGCTACACCTTC.